This T cell receptor beta chain was sequenced during a study of shared clonotypes between healthy human individuals (TCRdb year 2020). About the study as a whole: Three men and a couple of women, aged 18 to 49 years, made up the cohort. For each donor, CD4 naive and CD4 memory were each given three plates, CD8 naive was given two plates, and CD8 memory was given one plate. Blood TCR repertoires of five healthy adults were deeply sequenced to estimate repertoire size and the extent of clonotype sharing between individuals. To increase sequencing depth and limit assay-specific biases, different laboratories used diverse techniques to prepare libraries and sequence TCR repertoires. Between about 0.85 and 8.9 billion PBMCs per donor were obtained by leukapheresis.

Donors were healthy HIV-negative adults with no recently reported acute infections or vaccinations. All donors were Caucasian adults living in Nashville, Tennessee, USA. CD4+ T cells were enriched by magnetic negative selection, after which naive cells were positively selected on CD45RA and the negative fraction was taken as the memory subset. Blood was obtained by leukapheresis, after which PBMCs were separated by Ficoll-Histopaque density gradient centrifugation and cryopreserved in liquid nitrogen vapor phase. Purity and quantity of every magnetically sorted T cell population were checked by analytical flow cytometry. Genomic DNA was isolated from each sorted fraction and quantified by UV absorbance on a Nanodrop 2000c. Using the deep immunoSEQ assay, TCR CDR3 regions were amplified from genomic DNA by multiplex PCR. Genomic DNA extracted from each cell subset was distributed evenly over all wells of several immunoSEQ 96-well plates, and each plate served as one replicate. Each replicate PCR for sorted subsets received approximately 200 ng genomic DNA, equal to about 30,000 T cell genomes. Purified libraries were measured with a Qubit 3.0 fluorometer, size-checked on a Bioanalyzer 2100, and measured again with the KAPA Library Quantification kit. A separate single-read 150-cycle Illumina NextSeq 550 flow cell was used to sequence each immunoSEQ 96-well plate. The authors' pipeline ran thus. Because the immunoSEQ output held only junctional sequences and lacked quality scores, the filtering could not match the filtering applied to full-length reads. To assign V/J genes and CDR3, sequences were annotated using PyIR, a Python wrapper for IgBLAST v1.9, with IMGT germline references. Reads were filtered out if the reads had weak V/J assignments (E-value above 1e-6), no CDR3, stop codons, out-of-frame junctions, or ambiguous translated residues. V3J clonotypes were defined by identical inferred V gene, J gene, and CDR3 amino acid sequence. The percentage overlap between two repertoires was calculated by dividing the number of shared unique clonotypes by the size of the smaller repertoire. Richness of each repertoire was evaluated using RTK rarefaction, the Chao1 estimator, and Recon v2.1 estimates of unobserved clonotypes. For all TCRbeta clonotypes obtained by the gDNA method from several donors, generation probabilities were computed with OLGA. Imported from immuneACCESS, the table was reduced by TCRdb to in-frame sequences with V and J called. These copies leave out some clones; in studies compared against another copy, an unresolved V gene accounts for under half, and the cause of the remainder is not known. That table is the source of V, J and clone size, and D and trimming were worked out from the DNA. The sample table holds roughly 2.5 million clones, of which around nine tenths were seen once. The ten largest clonotypes hold around 0.14% of the sample.

Comment on this clone: Its antigen remains unidentified. At one end, the junction sequence differs from germline, possibly due to a read error.

Via the germline V gene, CDR1 is SGHVS and CDR2 FQNEAQ. The CDR3 runs 15 amino acids, cysteine and phenylalanine included. Only the CDR3 portion is preserved as DNA: 45 bases, with reading frame beginning at the first base. What the authors observed across the whole study: Compared with non-shared clonotypes, the clonotypes found in all four sorted-subset donors had higher generation probabilities. The small number of donors limited the genetic and exposure-history diversity represented. Sampling was restricted to blood, and TCR repertoires in tissues likely differ from the TCR repertoires found in blood. Pairwise subsampling indicated that sequencing depth was expected to affect the degree of clonotype sharing among donors. Roughly 5.2% of naive CD4, 3.5% of naive CD8, roughly 2.4% of memory CD4, and 0.4% of memory CD8 clonotypes were shared across several donors. Naive subsets generally had larger estimated clonotype richness than memory subsets did. Incomplete sequencing was indicated by rarefaction of sorted-subset datasets, despite the large sequencing depth.

This sequence was found in a man aged 18 to 35 in good health. The chain is encoded by TRBV7-8 joined to TRBJ2-3, with the D gene too uncertain to name. Sequencing input: naive CD4+ T cells sorted from blood. Read against the paper, the sample's cell subset or site label means: CD45RA+ positively selected. CDR3 loop: CASRLGRWSTDTQYF. The DNA sequence is given as TGTGCCAGCAGATTAGGACGTTGGAGTACAGATACGCAGTATTTT.